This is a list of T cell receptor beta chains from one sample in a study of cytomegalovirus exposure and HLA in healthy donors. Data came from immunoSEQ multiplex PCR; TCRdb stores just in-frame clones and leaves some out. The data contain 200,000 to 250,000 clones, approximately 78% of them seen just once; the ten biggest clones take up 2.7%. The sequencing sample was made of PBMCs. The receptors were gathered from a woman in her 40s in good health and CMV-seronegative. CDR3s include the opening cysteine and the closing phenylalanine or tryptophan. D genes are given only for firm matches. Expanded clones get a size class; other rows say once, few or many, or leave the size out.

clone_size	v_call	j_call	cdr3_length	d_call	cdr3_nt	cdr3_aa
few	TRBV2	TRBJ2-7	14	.	TGTGCCAGCATGAGGGGGGGCAGGGGATACGAGCAGTACTTC	CASMRGGRGYEQYF
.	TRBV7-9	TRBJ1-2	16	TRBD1	TGTGCCAGCAGCGTCGGACAGGGGGCGGGTAACTATGGCTACACCTTC	CASSVGQGAGNYGYTF
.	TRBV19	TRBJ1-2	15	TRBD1	TGTGCCAGTAGTATTAACGGACAGGGGAACTATGGCTACACCTTC	CASSINGQGNYGYTF
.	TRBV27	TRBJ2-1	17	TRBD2	TGTGCCAGCAGTAACCCCGAAGCGGGAGGGTTGAACAATGAGCAGTTCTTC	CASSNPEAGGLNNEQFF
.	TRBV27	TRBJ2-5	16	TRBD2	TGTGCCAGCAGTTTAATCGGAAGCGGGGCTCAAGAGACCCAGTACTTC	CASSLIGSGAQETQYF
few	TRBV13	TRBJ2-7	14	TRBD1	TGTGCCAGCAGCTTATTACAGGGGGCCGGGGAGCAGTACTTC	CASSLLQGAGEQYF
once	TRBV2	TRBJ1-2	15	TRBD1	TGTGCCAGCAGTGAGCAGGACAGGGGAGGGAATGGCTACACCTTC	CASSEQDRGGNGYTF
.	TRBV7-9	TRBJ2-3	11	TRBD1	TGTGCCAGCAGCTCAGACAGGGGACAATATTTT	CASSSDRGQYF
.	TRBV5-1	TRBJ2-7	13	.	TGCGCCAGCAGCTTGGTCGGACTCTACGAGCAGTACTTC	CASSLVGLYEQYF
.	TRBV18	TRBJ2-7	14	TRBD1	TGTGCCAGCTCACCAGGGACAGGGGCGAGGGAGCAGTACTTC	CASSPGTGAREQYF
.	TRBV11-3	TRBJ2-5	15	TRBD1	TGTGCCAGCAGCCTTACCGGGACAGTACAAGAGACCCAGTACTTC	CASSLTGTVQETQYF
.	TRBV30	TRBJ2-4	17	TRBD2	TGTGCCTGGAGTGTACAGACTAGCGGGAGCTCCAAAAACATTCAGTACTTC	CAWSVQTSGSSKNIQYF
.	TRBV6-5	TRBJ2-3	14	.	TGTGCCAGCAGCTCACCGGGGTTGGGGGATACGCAGTATTTT	CASSSPGLGDTQYF
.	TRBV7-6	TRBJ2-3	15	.	TGTGCCAGCAGTCCCATGACGAGCGCGGCAGATACGCAGTATTTT	CASSPMTSAADTQYF
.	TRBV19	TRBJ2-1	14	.	TGTGCCAGTAGCCTCTATCTACTATACAATGAGCAGTTCTTC	CASSLYLLYNEQFF
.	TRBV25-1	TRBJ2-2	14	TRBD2	TGTGCCAGCAGTGAATGGGAGGGCACCGGGGAGCTGTTTTTT	CASSEWEGTGELFF
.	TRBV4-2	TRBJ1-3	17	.	TGTGCCAGCAGCCAGTTACACCGACTGTTCTCTGGAAACACCATATATTTT	CASSQLHRLFSGNTIYF
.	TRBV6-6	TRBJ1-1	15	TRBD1	TGTGCCAGCAGTTACCGGGGGACAGGAGACACTGAAGCTTTCTTT	CASSYRGTGDTEAFF
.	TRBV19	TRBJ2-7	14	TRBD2	TGTGCCAGTTTCGCGGGAGGACCTCCCTACGAGCAGTACTTC	CASFAGGPPYEQYF
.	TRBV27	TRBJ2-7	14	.	TGTGCCAGCAGTTTCGGGGAGGGGGGATACGAGCAGTACTTC	CASSFGEGGYEQYF
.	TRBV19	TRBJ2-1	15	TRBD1	TGTGCCAGTAGTATAGCTCACTCCGGGACAGGTGAGCAGTTCTTC	CASSIAHSGTGEQFF
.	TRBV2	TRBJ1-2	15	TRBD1	TGTGCCATCGATCGGGACAGGGGAACGAGTGGCGGCTACACCTTC	CAIDRDRGTSGGYTF
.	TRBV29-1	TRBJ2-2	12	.	TGCAGCGTAGCACAGTGGACCGGGGAGCTGTTTTTT	CSVAQWTGELFF
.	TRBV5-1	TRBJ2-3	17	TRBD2	TGCGCCAGCAGCTTAGGGACTAGCGGGACTAGCACAGATACGCAGTATTTT	CASSLGTSGTSTDTQYF
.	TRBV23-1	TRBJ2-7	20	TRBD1	TGCGCCAGCAGTCAATCCTTTCCCGGGACAGGGGCGAGAAATGGCTCCGAGCAGTACTTC	CASSQSFPGTGARNGSEQYF
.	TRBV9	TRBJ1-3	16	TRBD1	TGTGCCAGCAGCCCCAGACAGGGGTTCTCTGGAAACACCATATATTTT	CASSPRQGFSGNTIYF
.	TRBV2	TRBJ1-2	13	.	TGTGCCAGCATCCGGACAGCCGCCTATGGCTACACCTTC	CASIRTAAYGYTF
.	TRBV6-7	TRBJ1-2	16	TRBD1	TGTGCCAGCAGTTTCCTGACACCGGGACAGATCTATGGCTACACCTTC	CASSFLTPGQIYGYTF
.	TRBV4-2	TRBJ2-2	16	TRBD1	TGTGCCAGCAGCCAAACCGGGACAGGGGGCACCGGGGAGCTGTTTTTT	CASSQTGTGGTGELFF
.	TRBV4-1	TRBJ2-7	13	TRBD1	TGCGCCAGCAGCCTGACAGGGGGGAGAGAGCAGTACTTC	CASSLTGGREQYF
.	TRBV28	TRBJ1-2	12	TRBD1	TGTGCCAGCAGTCTAGGACAGGGGGTTTACACCTTC	CASSLGQGVYTF
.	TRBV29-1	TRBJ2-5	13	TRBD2	TGCAGCGTTGATCGCGGGGGTTCGAAGACCCAGTACTTC	CSVDRGGSKTQYF
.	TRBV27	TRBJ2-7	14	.	TGTGCCAGCAGTTTGCAGGGGCCAATTGGCGAGCAGTACTTC	CASSLQGPIGEQYF
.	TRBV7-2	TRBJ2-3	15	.	TGTGCCAGCAGCCACGCGGCAGGGCCAACAGATACGCAGTATTTT	CASSHAAGPTDTQYF
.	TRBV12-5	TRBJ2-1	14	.	TGTGCTAGTGGTTTGACCCTAACTAGTTTAAGGCAGTTCTTC	CASGLTLTSLRQFF
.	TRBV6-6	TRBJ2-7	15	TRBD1	TGTGCCAGCAACCCCGGGACAGGGGGACGATCCGAGCAGTACTTC	CASNPGTGGRSEQYF
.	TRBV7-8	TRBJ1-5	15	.	TGTGCCAGCAGCACCGCAGGGGTCGAGAGACAGCCCCAGCATTTT	CASSTAGVERQPQHF